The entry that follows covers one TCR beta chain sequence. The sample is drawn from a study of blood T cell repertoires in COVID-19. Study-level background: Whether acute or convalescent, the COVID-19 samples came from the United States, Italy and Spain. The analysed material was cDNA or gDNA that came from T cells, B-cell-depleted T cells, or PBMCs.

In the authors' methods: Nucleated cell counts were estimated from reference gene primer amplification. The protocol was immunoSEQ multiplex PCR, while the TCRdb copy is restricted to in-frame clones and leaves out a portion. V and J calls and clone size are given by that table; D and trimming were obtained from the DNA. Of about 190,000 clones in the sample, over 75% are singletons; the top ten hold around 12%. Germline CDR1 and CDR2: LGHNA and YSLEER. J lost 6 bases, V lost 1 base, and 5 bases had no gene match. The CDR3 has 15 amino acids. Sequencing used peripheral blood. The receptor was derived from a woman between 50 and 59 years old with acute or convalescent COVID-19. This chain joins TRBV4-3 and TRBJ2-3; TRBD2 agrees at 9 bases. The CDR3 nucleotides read TGCGCCAGCAGCCAAGCTAGCGGGGCTAGGGATACGCAGTATTTT. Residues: CASSQASGARDTQYF.